These T cell receptor beta chains were read from a single sample in a study of Ad26.COV2.S vaccination and SARS-CoV-2 variants. TCRdb's table, derived via immunoSEQ multiplex PCR, lists solely in-frame clones and lacks some. Of about 250,000 clones detected, around 87% appear once; the ten largest clones hold approximately 3.3%. The sequencing used peripheral blood, collected in a trial of Ad26.COV2.S vaccine versus placebo. These receptor sequences come from a person aged 18 to 65 who received the Ad26.COV2.S COVID-19 vaccine or a placebo. CDR3s include the opening cysteine and the closing phenylalanine or tryptophan. A D gene is named only where the DNA matches it firmly. Some rows have no size entry. The others give once, few or many, or a class for an expanded clone.

j_call d_call v_call clone_size cdr3_aa cdr3_nt
TRBJ1-4 NA TRBV18 NA CASSPATNEKLFF TGTGCCAGCTCACCGGCAACTAATGAAAAACTGTTTTTT
TRBJ1-5 NA TRBV30 NA CAWSVDWGFWISNQPQHF TGTGCCTGGAGTGTAGACTGGGGGTTTTGGATTAGCAATCAGCCCCAGCATTTT
TRBJ1-2 NA TRBV12-3/TRBV12-4 NA CASSYLYGYTF TGTGCCAGCAGTTACCTCTATGGCTACACCTTC
TRBJ1-3 TRBD1 TRBV7-9 NA CASRNRSRGPGNTIYF TGTGCCAGCAGAAACAGAAGCAGGGGGCCCGGAAACACCATATATTTT
TRBJ1-2 NA TRBV7-9 NA CASSLERLGGYTF TGTGCCAGCAGCTTAGAGAGGCTGGGTGGCTACACCTTC
TRBJ2-1 NA TRBV18 NA CASSPRGDNEQFF TGTGCCAGCTCACCAAGGGGGGACAATGAGCAGTTCTTC
TRBJ2-7 NA TRBV4-1 NA CASSQGRTSSYEQYF TGCGCCAGCAGCCAAGGCAGGACAAGTTCCTACGAGCAGTACTTC
TRBJ2-7 TRBD2 TRBV19 NA CASSMGREVGEQYF TGTGCCAGTAGTATGGGCCGGGAGGTTGGGGAGCAGTACTTC
TRBJ2-7 TRBD2 TRBV4-2 NA CASSQDGSRGGGLAEQYF TGTGCCAGCAGCCAAGATGGAAGTAGAGGCGGGGGGCTCGCCGAGCAGTACTTC
TRBJ1-2 NA TRBV4-1 NA CASSQERQNYGYTF TGCGCCAGCAGCCAAGAGAGGCAGAACTATGGCTACACCTTC
TRBJ2-1 NA TRBV3-1/TRBV3-2 NA CASSQDRLGRNEQFF TGTGCCAGCAGCCAAGATCGACTAGGGAGGAATGAGCAGTTCTTC
TRBJ1-1 NA TRBV19 NA CASSRMTEVNTEAFF TGTGCCAGTAGTCGTATGACCGAAGTGAACACTGAAGCTTTCTTT
TRBJ2-2 TRBD2 TRBV7-2 NA CASSLAGGKANGELFF TGTGCCAGCAGCTTAGCGGGGGGGAAAGCGAACGGGGAGCTGTTTTTT
TRBJ2-3 TRBD2 TRBV7-3 once CASSLGLAGVPSTDTQYF TGTGCCAGCAGCTTAGGACTAGCGGGGGTCCCCAGCACAGATACGCAGTATTTT
TRBJ2-7 TRBD1 TRBV30 NA CAWGQGYEQYF TGTGCCTGGGGACAGGGATACGAGCAGTACTTC
TRBJ2-1 NA TRBV7-6 NA CASSPRLGQTEQFF TGTGCCAGCAGCCCGCGACTAGGGCAAACTGAGCAGTTCTTC
TRBJ1-2 TRBD1 TRBV6-5 NA CASSYSGTDPYGYTF TGTGCCAGCAGTTACTCCGGGACAGACCCCTATGGCTACACCTTC